This passage covers 16 T cell receptor beta chains from one sample sequenced in a study of OX40 agonist ivuxolimab in advanced cancers. The assay was immunoSEQ multiplex PCR, and TCRdb's table has in-frame clones only and misses some. The sample includes around 80,000 clones, approximately 91% of them seen just once. The input for sequencing was CD4+ or CD8+ T cells sorted from blood, taken in a trial of the OX40 agonist ivuxolimab. The source of these receptors is an adult with an advanced solid tumor such as melanoma, head and neck, liver or kidney cancer.

The chain employs TRBV7-2 and TRBJ1-4; D is ambiguous. V gave up 2 bases and J gave up 7 bases, with 8 bases separating them. CDR1 and CDR2 (germline): SGHTA, FQGNSA. The CDR3 loop spans 13 amino acids. The CDR3 protein is CASSLYFAEKLFF. DNA of the CDR3: TGTGCCAGCAGCTTATATTTCGCTGAAAAACTGTTTTTT.

The V gene is TRBV29-1, the J gene TRBJ1-2; D uncertain. The CDR3 runs 14 residues. Trimming shortened V by 7 bases and J by 5 bases, and 20 bases separated the two germline ends. Germline V gene lookup returns CDR1 SQVTM and CDR2 ANQGSEA. The CDR3 loop is CSAPKGGRQYGYTF. The CDR3 coding sequence is TGCAGCGCCCCAAAAGGTGGGAGACAATATGGCTACACCTTC.

This sequence joins TRBV5-5 and TRBJ2-3; 14 bases are a match to TRBD2. CDR1 is SGHKS and CDR2 is YYEKEE in the germline V gene (reference sequence). This CDR3 is built from 16 residues. With 4 bases clipped from V and 4 bases from J, the junction kept 5 bases outside the gene matches. This CDR3 is CASSRTSGGHSDTQYF. DNA for the CDR3: TGTGCCAGCAGCCGGACTAGCGGGGGGCACTCAGATACGCAGTATTTT.

CDR3 DNA sequence: TGTGCCAGCAGCACCCACAGGGGGAAGGGCGAGCAGTACTTC. Protein sequence: CASSTHRGKGEQYF. The chain joins TRBV7-9 to TRBJ2-7, with TRBD1 matching 8 bases. This CDR3 has 14 residues. Germline V gives CDR1 SEHNR, CDR2 FQNEAQ (reference sequence). Trimming at V came to 5 bases and at J to 6 bases, leaving 9 bases not matched to a gene. Variable domain in full (rest from reference TRBV7-9 and TRBJ2-7): DTGVSQNPRHKITKRGQNVTFRCDPISEHNRLYWYRQTLGQGPEFLTYFQNEAQLEKSRLLSDRFSAERPKGSFSTLEIQRTEQGDSAMYLCASSTHRGKGEQYFGPGTRLTVT.

This chain links TRBV6-5 with TRBJ1-2; D is undetermined. Germline CDR1 and CDR2: MNHEY and SVGAGI. This CDR3 has 13 amino acids. Trimming stripped 4 bases from V and 2 bases from J, with 8 bases between. CDR3 nucleotide sequence: TGTGCCAGCAGTTCCCAGATAAACTATGGCTACACCTTC. Encoded protein: CASSSQINYGYTF.

This clone was observed a handful of times. The rearrangement uses TRBV29-1 and TRBJ2-5, with D perhaps TRBD1 or TRBD2 (5 bases each). This CDR3 has 14 amino acids. V lost 3 bases and J 4 bases, leaving 15 bases between the germline ends. Germline loops: CDR1 SQVTM, CDR2 ANQGSEA. CDR3 residues: CSVDGSSRGETQYF. In DNA, the CDR3 is TGCAGCGTTGATGGCTCCTCGAGGGGAGAGACCCAGTACTTC. The full variable domain, completed using reference TRBV29-1 and TRBJ2-5, is SAVISQKPSRDICQRGTSLTIQCQVDSQVTMMFWYRQQPGQSLTLIATANQGSEATYESGFVIDKFPISRPNLTFSTLTVSNMSPEDSSIYLCSVDGSSRGETQYFGPGTRLLVL.

The chain uses TRBV7-9 and TRBJ1-4; TRBD1 is a possible D gene (6 bases). Germline CDR1 reads SEHNR; CDR2 reads FQNEAQ (reference sequence). Trimming shortened V by 1 base and J by 8 bases, and 11 bases separated the two germline ends. The CDR3 consists of 14 residues. CDR3 sequence reads: CASSLVGGEEKLFF. For the CDR3, the DNA is TGTGCCAGCAGCTTAGTCGGGGGCGAGGAAAAACTGTTTTTT.

V usage is TRBV5-1 and J usage is TRBJ2-3, with D unresolved. This CDR3 region has 15 residues. The V gene's germline CDR1 is SGHRS and CDR2 YFSETQ. The V end lost 1 base, the J end lost 0 bases, and 9 bases lay between the germline ends. The CDR3 loop reads CASSLQTPSTDTQYF. Written as DNA, the CDR3 is TGCGCCAGCAGCTTGCAGACCCCTAGCACAGATACGCAGTATTTT. Complete variable domain (other parts from reference TRBV5-1 and TRBJ2-3): KAGVTQTPRYLIKTRGQQVTLSCSPISGHRSVSWYQQTPGQGLQFLFEYFSETQRNKGNFPGRFSGRQFSNSRSEMNVSTLELGDSALYLCASSLQTPSTDTQYFGPGTRLTVL.

The V call is TRBV4-1, the J call TRBJ2-3, with 8 bases aligning to TRBD2. Germline V gene data show CDR1 as MGHRA and CDR2 as YSYEKL. The CDR3 is made up of 19 amino acids. The V and J ends lost 6 bases and 5 bases, in that order; junction bases with no gene match: 22. As DNA, the CDR3 is TGCGCCAGCAGACGTCGTCCCGCGTTGCGGGAGGAGTTTAAAGATACGCAGTATTTT. This sequence encodes CASRRRPALREEFKDTQYF.

J is TRBJ2-5 and V is TRBV5-1; no reliable D call. Germline-derived CDR1 and CDR2 are SGHRS and YFSETQ. The V end was cut by 1 base, the J end by 0 bases, with 7 bases between. The CDR3 is 14 amino acids. The CDR3 DNA reads TGCGCCAGCAGCTTGCCCTGGAACCAAGAGACCCAGTACTTC. Translated, it gives CASSLPWNQETQYF. Filled out from reference TRBV5-1 and TRBJ2-5, the complete variable domain reads KAGVTQTPRYLIKTRGQQVTLSCSPISGHRSVSWYQQTPGQGLQFLFEYFSETQRNKGNFPGRFSGRQFSNSRSEMNVSTLELGDSALYLCASSLPWNQETQYFGPGTRLLVL.

V usage is TRBV7-2 and J usage is TRBJ1-1; D ambiguous. The CDR3 sequence is 15 residues long. V dropped 2 bases and J dropped 2 bases, with 12 bases sitting between them. Per germline, CDR1 SGHTA and CDR2 FQGNSA. This CDR3 is CASSLNRARNTEAFF. As DNA, the CDR3 is TGTGCCAGCAGCTTAAACCGGGCCAGAAACACTGAAGCTTTCTTT.

There are a few counts of this clone. The V and J genes are TRBV2 and TRBJ1-2; 8 positions agree with TRBD1. The trim removed 6 bases at V and 7 bases at J, leaving 7 bases unmatched. Germline CDR1 SNHLY, CDR2 FYNNEI. This CDR3 spans 13 amino acids. The CDR3: CASSVGQGSGYTF. CDR3 nucleotide sequence: TGTGCCAGCAGCGTAGGACAGGGCTCTGGCTACACCTTC. The full variable domain, with the rest looked up from reference TRBV2 and TRBJ1-2, is EPEVTQTPSHQVTQMGQEVILRCVPISNHLYFYWYRQILGQKVEFLVSFYNNEISEKSEIFDDQFSVERPDGSNFTLKIRSTKLEDSAMYFCASSVGQGSGYTFGSGTRLTVV.

This chain uses TRBV6-1 with TRBJ1-2, with D possibly being TRBD1 (6 bases). There are 13 residues in the CDR3. Germline V gives CDR1 MNHNS, CDR2 SASEGT. The V end lost 1 base, the J end lost 6 bases, and 9 bases lay between the germline ends. CDR3 protein: CASSEDRVDGYTF. In nucleotides, the CDR3 is TGTGCCAGCAGTGAAGACAGGGTGGATGGCTACACCTTC.

The chain combines TRBV5-5 with TRBJ1-5; 7 positions match TRBD1. Germline V CDR1 and CDR2: SGHKS, YYEKEE (reference sequence). The CDR3 covers 14 residues. J gave up 5 bases and V 4 bases, and 6 bases lay outside the gene matches. As DNA, the CDR3 is TGTGCCAGCAGCACCGGACAGGCGGATCAGCCCCAGCATTTT. The encoded protein is CASSTGQADQPQHF.

This clone has a single count. The chain carries TRBV30 and TRBJ1-2; TRBD1 might be the D (6 bases). The CDR3 is 12 amino acids. Trimming stripped 4 bases from V and 8 bases from J, with 14 bases between. Germline CDR1 GTSNPN, CDR2 SVGIG (reference sequence). The CDR3 region is CAWKLGGIGYTF. CDR3 nucleotides: TGTGCCTGGAAACTAGGGGGAATCGGCTACACCTTC.

The chain recombines TRBV6-6 with TRBJ2-2, with D unclear. This CDR3 contains 15 residues. With 2 bases removed from V and 0 bases from J, the gap between germline ends came to 7 bases. Germline V lookup: CDR1 MNHNY, CDR2 SVGAGI (reference sequence). CDR3 bases: TGTGCCAGCAGTTACGGACGGCCGAACACCGGGGAGCTGTTTTTT. Amino acids: CASSYGRPNTGELFF.